This T cell receptor beta chain originates from a study of identical twins' blood T cells. Study-level results: Each donor's most abundant TCRbeta clonotypes shared more CDR3 sequences with her twin than unrelated donors.

Germline V gene lookup returns CDR1 SGHDT and CDR2 YYEEEE. This CDR3 is 13 amino acids long. V lost 5 bases and J lost 4; bases outside the gene matches: 2. TCR cDNA libraries were made from RNA using a previously described, modified protocol. Via MiXCR, TCRdb re-called the 5' RACE reads, giving one row per CDR3 protein. The sample holds 400,000 or so distinct CDR3 sequences; about 28% are singletons and the top ten take about 6%. Remarks on this clonotype: The antigen is undetermined.

This TCR was recovered from a woman aged 18-49 years in good health. V usage is TRBV5-6 and J usage is TRBJ1-1, with TRBD1 matching 10 bases. The sample consisted of PBMCs. The CDR3 is CASRWTGGTEAFF. In nucleotides, the CDR3 is TGTGCCAGCAGGTGGACAGGGGGCACTGAAGCTTTCTTT.